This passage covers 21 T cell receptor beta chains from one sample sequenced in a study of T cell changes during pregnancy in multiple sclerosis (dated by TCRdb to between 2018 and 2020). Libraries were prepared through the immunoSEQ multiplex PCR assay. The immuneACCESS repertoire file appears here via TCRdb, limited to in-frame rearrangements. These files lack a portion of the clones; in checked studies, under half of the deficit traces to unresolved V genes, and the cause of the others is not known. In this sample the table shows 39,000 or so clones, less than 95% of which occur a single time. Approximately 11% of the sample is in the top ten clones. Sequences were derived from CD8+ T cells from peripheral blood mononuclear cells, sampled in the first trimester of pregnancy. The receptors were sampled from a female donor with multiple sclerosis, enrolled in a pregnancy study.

The CDR3, as DNA: TGTGCCAGCAGCTTTAGGGACAGGGGCTACGAGCAGTACTTC. Translating gives CASSFRDRGYEQYF. The V call is TRBV7-6, the J call TRBJ2-7; the match to TRBD1 covers 10 bases. The V gene's germline CDR1 is SGHVS and CDR2 FNYEAQ. The J segment lost 3 bases and the V segment lost 3 bases, leaving 2 bases of the junction unmatched. This CDR3 region has 14 residues.

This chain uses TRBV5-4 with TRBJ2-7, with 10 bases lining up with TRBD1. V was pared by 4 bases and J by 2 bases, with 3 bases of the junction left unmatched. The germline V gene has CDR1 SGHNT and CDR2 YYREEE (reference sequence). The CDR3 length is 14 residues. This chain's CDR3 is CASSGTGAAYEQYF. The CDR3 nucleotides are TGTGCCAGCAGCGGGACAGGGGCCGCCTACGAGCAGTACTTC.

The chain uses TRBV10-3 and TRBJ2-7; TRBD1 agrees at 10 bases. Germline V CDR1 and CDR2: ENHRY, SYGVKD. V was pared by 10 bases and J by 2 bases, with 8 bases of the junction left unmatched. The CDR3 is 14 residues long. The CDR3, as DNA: TGTGCCACCTGGGACGGGACAGGGGCCTACGAGCAGTACTTC. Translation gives CATWDGTGAYEQYF.

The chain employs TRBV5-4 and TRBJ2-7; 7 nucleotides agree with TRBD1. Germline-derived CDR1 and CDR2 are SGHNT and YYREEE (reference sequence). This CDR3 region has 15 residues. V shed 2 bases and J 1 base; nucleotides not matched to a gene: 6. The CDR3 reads CASSLTGAASYEQYF. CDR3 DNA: TGTGCCAGCAGCTTAACAGGGGCCGCTTCCTACGAGCAGTACTTC.

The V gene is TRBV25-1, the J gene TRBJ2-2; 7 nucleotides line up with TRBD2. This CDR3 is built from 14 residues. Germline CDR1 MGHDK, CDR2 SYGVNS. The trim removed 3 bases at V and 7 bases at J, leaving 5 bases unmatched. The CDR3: CASSDEGRGGELFF. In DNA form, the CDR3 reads TGTGCCAGCAGTGATGAGGGGAGGGGCGGGGAGCTGTTTTTT.

The CDR3 here is CASQQFGAAYGYTF. CDR3 coding DNA: TGTGCCAGCCAGCAGTTTGGAGCAGCCTATGGCTACACCTTC. The rearrangement links TRBV13 to TRBJ1-2; D call uncertain. V was clipped by 8 bases and J by 4 bases, with 17 bases between them. The CDR3 consists of 14 residues. The V gene's germline CDR1 is PRHDT and CDR2 FYEKMQ (reference sequence).

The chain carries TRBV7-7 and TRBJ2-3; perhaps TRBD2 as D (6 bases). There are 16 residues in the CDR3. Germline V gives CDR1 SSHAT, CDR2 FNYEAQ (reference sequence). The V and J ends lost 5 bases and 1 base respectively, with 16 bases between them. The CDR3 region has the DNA TGTGCCAGCAGCGAATGGAGGGCCGGAGGCACAGATACGCAGTATTTT. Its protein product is CASSEWRAGGTDTQYF.

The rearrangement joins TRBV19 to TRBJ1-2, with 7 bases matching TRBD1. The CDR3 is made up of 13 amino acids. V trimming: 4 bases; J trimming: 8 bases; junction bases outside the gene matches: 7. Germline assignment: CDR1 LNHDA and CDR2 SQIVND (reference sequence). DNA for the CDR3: TGTGCCAGTAGTACTAAGGGACAGTTCGGCTACACCTTC. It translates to CASSTKGQFGYTF.

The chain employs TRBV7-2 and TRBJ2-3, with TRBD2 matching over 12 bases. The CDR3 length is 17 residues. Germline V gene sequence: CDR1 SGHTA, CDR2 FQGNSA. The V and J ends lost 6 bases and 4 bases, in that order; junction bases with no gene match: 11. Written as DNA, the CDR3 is TGTGCCAGCAGTTCCGGACTAGCGGGGCCTCGGGCAGATACGCAGTATTTT. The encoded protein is CASSSGLAGPRADTQYF.

CDR3 nucleotides: TGTGCCTGGCGACAAAACGGGGAACTCCCGGGGGAGCTGTTTTTT. Translation: CAWRQNGELPGELFF. The V gene is TRBV30, the J gene TRBJ2-2; maybe TRBD2 (5 bases). V lost 5 bases and J 8 bases, leaving 21 bases between the germline ends. The length of the CDR3 is 15 residues. Germline CDR1 reads GTSNPN; CDR2 reads SVGIG (reference sequence).

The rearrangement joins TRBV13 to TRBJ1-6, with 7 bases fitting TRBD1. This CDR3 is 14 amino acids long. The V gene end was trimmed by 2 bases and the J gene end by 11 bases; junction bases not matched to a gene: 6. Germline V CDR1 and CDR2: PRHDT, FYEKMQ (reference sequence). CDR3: CASSLRGGYTPLHF. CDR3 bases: TGTGCCAGCAGCTTACGAGGGGGCTATACACCCCTCCACTTT.

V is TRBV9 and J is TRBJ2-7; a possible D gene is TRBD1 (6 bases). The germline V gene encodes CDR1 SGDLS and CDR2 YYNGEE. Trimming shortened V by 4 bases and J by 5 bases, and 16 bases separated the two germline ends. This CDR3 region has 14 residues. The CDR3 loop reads CASSTGTTPHEQYF. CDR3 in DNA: TGTGCCAGCAGCACCGGGACAACCCCCCACGAGCAGTACTTC.

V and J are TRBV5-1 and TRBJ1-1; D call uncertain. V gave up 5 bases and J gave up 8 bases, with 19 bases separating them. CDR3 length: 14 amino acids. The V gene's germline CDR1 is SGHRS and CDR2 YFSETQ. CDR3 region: CASREAADLLEAFF. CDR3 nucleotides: TGCGCCAGCAGAGAGGCGGCAGACCTACTGGAAGCTTTCTTT.

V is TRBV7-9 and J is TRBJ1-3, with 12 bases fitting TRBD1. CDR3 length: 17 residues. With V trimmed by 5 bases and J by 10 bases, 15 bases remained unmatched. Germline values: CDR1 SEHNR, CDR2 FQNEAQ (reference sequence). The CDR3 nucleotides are TGTGCCAGCAGCCCCGGGGGACAGGGGGCTGGTGGTGGAACCATATATTTT. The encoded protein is CASSPGGQGAGGGTIYF.

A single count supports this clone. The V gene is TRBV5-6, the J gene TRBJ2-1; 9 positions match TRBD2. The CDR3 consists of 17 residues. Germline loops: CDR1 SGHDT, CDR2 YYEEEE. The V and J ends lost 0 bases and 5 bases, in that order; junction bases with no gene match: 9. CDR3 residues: CASSLGLAELNHNEQFF. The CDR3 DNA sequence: TGTGCCAGCAGCTTGGGACTAGCGGAACTAAACCACAATGAGCAGTTCTTC.

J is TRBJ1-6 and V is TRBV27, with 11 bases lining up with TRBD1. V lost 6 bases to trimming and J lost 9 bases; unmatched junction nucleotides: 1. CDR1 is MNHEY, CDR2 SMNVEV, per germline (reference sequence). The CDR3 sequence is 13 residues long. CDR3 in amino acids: CASRGQGVSPLHF. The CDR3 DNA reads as TGTGCCAGCAGGGGACAGGGGGTTTCACCCCTCCACTTT.

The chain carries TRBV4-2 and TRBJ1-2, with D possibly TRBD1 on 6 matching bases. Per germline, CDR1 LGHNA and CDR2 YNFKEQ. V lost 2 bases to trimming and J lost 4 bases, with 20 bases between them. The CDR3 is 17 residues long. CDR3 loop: CASSQPIVGGQGYGYTF. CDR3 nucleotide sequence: TGTGCCAGCAGCCAACCCATAGTCGGGGGGCAGGGCTATGGCTACACCTTC.

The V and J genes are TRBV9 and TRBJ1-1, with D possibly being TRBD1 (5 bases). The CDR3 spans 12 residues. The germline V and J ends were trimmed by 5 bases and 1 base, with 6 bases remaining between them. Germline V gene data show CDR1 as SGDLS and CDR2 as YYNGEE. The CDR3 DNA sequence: TGTGCCAGCAGGGGGGGGAACACTGAAGCTTTCTTT. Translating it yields CASRGGNTEAFF. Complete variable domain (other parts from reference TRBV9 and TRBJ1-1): DSGVTQTPKHLITATGQRVTLRCSPRSGDLSVYWYQQSLDQGLQFLIQYYNGEERAKGNILERFSAQQFPDLHSELNLSSLELGDSALYFCASRGGNTEAFFGQGTRLTVV.

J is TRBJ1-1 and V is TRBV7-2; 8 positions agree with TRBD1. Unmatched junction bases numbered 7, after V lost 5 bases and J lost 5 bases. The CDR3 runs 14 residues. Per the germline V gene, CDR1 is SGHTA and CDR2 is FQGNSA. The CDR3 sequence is CASSPTGVRTEAFF. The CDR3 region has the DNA TGTGCCAGCAGCCCGACAGGGGTAAGAACTGAAGCTTTCTTT.

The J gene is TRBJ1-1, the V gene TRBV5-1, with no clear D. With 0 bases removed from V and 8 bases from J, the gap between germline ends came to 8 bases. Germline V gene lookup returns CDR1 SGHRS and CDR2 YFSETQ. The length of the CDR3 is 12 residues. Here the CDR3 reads CASSLGGLEAFF. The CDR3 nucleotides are TGCGCCAGCAGCTTGGGTGGCCTCGAAGCTTTCTTT.

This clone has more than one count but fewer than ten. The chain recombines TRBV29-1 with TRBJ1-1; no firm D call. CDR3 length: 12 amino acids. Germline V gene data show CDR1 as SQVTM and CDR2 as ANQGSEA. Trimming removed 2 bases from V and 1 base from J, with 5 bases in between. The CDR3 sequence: CSVERGNTEAFF. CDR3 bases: TGCAGCGTTGAACGGGGGAACACTGAAGCTTTCTTT.